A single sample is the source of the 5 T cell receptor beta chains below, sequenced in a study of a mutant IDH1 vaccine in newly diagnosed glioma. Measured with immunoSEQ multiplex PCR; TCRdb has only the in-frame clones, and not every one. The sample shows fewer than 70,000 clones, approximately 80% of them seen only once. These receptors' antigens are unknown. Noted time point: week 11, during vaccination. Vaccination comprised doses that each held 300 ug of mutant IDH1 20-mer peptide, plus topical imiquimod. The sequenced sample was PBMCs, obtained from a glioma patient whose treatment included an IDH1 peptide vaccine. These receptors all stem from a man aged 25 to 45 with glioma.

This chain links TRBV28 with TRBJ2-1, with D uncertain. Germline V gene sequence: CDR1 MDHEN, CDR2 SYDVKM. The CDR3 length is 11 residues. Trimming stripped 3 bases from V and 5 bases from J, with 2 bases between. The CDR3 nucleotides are TGTGCCAGCAGTTTCGACAATGAGCAGTTCTTC. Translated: CASSFDNEQFF.

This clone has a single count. CDR3 in amino acids: CASSPQLAGYQETQYF. For the CDR3, the DNA is TGTGCCAGCAGCCCCCAGTTAGCGGGGTACCAAGAGACCCAGTACTTC. This chain links TRBV9 with TRBJ2-5, with 8 bases fitting TRBD2. This CDR3 is built from 16 residues. Trimming at V came to 4 bases and at J to 0 bases, leaving 8 bases not matched to a gene. The V gene's germline CDR1 is SGDLS and CDR2 YYNGEE.

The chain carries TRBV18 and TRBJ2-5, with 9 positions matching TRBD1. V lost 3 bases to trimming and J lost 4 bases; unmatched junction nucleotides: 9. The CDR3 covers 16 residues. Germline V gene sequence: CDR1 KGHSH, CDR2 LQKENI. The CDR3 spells CASSPTGGAMAETQYF. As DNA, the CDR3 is TGTGCCAGCTCACCTACAGGGGGCGCTATGGCAGAGACCCAGTACTTC.

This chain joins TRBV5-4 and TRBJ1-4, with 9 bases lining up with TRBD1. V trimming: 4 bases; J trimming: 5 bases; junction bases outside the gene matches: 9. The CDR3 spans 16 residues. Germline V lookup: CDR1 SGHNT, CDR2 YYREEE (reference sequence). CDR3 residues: CASSNPGQGRNEKLFF. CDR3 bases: TGTGCCAGCAGCAACCCGGGACAGGGTAGGAATGAAAAACTGTTTTTT.

The chain's CDR3 is CASSVGRLAGGSQETQYF. The DNA for the CDR3 is TGTGCCAGCAGCGTAGGCCGGCTAGCGGGAGGGTCACAAGAGACCCAGTACTTC. The chain is built from TRBV9 and TRBJ2-5; TRBD2 agrees at 12 bases. With V trimmed by 0 bases and J by 2 bases, 8 bases remained unmatched. The CDR3 loop spans 18 amino acids. Looked up from germline, CDR1 is SGDLS and CDR2 is YYNGEE. Filled out from reference TRBV9 and TRBJ2-5, the complete variable domain reads DSGVTQTPKHLITATGQRVTLRCSPRSGDLSVYWYQQSLDQGLQFLIQYYNGEERAKGNILERFSAQQFPDLHSELNLSSLELGDSALYFCASSVGRLAGGSQETQYFGPGTRLLVL.